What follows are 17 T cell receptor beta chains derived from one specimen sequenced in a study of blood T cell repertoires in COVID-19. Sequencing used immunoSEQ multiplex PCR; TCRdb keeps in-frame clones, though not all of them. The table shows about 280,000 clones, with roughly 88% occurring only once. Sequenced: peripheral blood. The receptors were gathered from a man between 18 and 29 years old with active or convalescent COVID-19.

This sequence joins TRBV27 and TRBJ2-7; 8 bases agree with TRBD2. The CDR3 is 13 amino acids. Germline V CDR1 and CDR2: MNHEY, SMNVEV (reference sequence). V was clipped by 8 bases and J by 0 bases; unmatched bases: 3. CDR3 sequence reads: CASARGGSYEQYF. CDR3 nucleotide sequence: TGTGCCAGCGCTCGGGGGGGCTCCTACGAGCAGTACTTC.

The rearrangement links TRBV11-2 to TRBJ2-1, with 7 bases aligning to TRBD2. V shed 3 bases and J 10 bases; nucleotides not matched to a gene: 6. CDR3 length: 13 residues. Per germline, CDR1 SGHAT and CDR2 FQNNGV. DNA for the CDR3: TGTGCCAGCAGCTTTACCGGGACTAACGAGCAGTTCTTC. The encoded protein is CASSFTGTNEQFF.

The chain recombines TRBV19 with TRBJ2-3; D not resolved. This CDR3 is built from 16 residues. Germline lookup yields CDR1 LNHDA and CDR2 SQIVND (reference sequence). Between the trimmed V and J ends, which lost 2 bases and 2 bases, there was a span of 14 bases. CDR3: CASSIPAGLSTDTQYF. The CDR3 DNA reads TGTGCCAGTAGTATACCGGCAGGTTTATCCACAGATACGCAGTATTTT.

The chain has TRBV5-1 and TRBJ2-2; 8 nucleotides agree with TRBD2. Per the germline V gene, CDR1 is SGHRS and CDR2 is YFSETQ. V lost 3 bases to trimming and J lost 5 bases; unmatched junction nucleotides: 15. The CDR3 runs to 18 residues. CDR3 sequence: CASSSSLTFGGGTGELFF. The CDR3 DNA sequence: TGCGCCAGCAGCTCCTCTTTGACGTTTGGCGGGGGGACCGGGGAGCTGTTTTTT.

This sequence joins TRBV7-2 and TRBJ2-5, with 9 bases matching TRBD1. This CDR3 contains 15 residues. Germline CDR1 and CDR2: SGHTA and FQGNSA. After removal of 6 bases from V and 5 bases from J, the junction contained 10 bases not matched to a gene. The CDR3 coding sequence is TGTGCCAGCAGATTACCGGGACAGGGCGTGGAGACCCAGTACTTC. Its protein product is CASRLPGQGVETQYF.

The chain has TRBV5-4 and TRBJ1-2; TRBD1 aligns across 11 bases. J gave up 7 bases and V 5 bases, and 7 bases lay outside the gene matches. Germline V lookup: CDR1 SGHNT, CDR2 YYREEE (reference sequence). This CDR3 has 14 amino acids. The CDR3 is CASSDRDRGGGYTF. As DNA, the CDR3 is TGTGCCAGCAGTGACCGGGACAGGGGGGGTGGCTACACCTTC.

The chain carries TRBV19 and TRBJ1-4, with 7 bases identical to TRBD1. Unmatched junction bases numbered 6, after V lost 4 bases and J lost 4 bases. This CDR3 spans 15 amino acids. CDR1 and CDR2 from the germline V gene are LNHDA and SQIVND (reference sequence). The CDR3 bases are TGTGCCAGTAGTACCGGGACAGCATATAATGAAAAACTGTTTTTT. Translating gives CASSTGTAYNEKLFF.

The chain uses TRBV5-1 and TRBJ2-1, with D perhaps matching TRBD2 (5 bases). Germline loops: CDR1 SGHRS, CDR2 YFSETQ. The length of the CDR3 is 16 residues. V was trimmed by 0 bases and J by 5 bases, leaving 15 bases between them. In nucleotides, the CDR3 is TGCGCCAGCAGCTTGGGGGCGGGTAGGCGAGACAATGAGCAGTTCTTC. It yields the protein CASSLGAGRRDNEQFF.

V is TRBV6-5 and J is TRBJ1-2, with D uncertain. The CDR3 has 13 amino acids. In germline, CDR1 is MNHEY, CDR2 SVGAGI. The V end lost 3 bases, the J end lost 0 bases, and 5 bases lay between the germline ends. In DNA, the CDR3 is TGTGCCAGCAGTTATACATCTAACTATGGCTACACCTTC. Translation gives CASSYTSNYGYTF.

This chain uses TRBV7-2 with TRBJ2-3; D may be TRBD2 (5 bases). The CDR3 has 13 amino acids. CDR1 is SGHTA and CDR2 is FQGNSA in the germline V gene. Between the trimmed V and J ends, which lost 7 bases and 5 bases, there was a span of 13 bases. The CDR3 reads CASTLREGDTQYF. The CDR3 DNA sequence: TGTGCCAGCACCCTCCGCGAGGGAGATACGCAGTATTTT.

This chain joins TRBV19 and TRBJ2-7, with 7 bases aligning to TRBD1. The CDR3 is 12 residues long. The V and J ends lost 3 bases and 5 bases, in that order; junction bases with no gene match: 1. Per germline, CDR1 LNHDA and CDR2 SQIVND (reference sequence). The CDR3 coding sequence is TGTGCCAGTAGTATCGACAGGGACGAGCAGTACTTC. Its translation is CASSIDRDEQYF.

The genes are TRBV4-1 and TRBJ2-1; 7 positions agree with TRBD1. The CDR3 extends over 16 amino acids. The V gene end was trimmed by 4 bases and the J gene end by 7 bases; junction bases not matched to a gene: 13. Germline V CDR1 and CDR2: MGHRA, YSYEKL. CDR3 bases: TGCGCCAGCAGCCGTTTGCTGACAGGGAAGAGTAATGAGCAGTTCTTC. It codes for CASSRLLTGKSNEQFF.

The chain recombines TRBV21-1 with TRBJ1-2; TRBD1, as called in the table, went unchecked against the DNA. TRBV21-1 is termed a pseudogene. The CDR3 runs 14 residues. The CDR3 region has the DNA TGTGCCAGCAGCAAATTTTGTCAGGGCGCTGGCTACACCTTC. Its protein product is CASSKFCQGAGYTF.

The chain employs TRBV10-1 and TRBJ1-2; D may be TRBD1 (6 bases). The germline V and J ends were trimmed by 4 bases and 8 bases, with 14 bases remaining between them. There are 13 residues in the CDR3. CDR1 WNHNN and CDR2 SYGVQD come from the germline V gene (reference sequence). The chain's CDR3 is CASSAEQGRGYTF. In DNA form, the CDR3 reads TGCGCCAGCAGTGCCGAACAGGGTCGCGGCTACACCTTC.

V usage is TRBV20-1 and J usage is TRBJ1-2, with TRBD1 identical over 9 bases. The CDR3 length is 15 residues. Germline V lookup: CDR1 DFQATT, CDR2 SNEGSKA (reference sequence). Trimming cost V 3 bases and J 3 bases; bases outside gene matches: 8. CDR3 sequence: CSASVRDREDYGYTF. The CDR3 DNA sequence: TGCAGTGCTAGTGTCCGGGACAGGGAGGACTATGGCTACACCTTC.

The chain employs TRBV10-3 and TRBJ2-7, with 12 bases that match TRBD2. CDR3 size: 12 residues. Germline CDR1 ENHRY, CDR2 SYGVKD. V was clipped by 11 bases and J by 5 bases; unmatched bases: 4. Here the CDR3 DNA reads TGTGCCGCATGGACTAGCGGGGACGAGCAGTACTTC. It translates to CAAWTSGDEQYF.

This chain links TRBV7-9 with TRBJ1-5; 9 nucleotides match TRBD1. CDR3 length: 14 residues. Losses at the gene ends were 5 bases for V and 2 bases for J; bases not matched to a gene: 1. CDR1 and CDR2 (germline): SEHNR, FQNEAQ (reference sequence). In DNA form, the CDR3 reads TGTGCCAGCAGCAGGACAGGGGGCAATCAGCCCCAGCATTTT. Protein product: CASSRTGGNQPQHF.